The rows below give T cell receptor beta chains drawn from one sample of a study of cytomegalovirus exposure and HLA in healthy donors. Sequencing used immunoSEQ multiplex PCR; TCRdb keeps in-frame clones, though not all of them. This sample carries around 100,000 clones, about 74% of them seen once, and the ten largest clones take roughly 4.9%. The sequencing sample was made of PBMCs. These receptor sequences come from a female donor in good health and CMV-seropositive. Each CDR3 is given with its conserved first and last residue.

TRBV7-8	CASSFRDRGFNEQFF
TRBV2	CASRTSETGEQYF
TRBV27	CASSLSPPTTGGGTEAFF
TRBV7-3	CASSRDTFSGANVLTF
TRBV6-1	CASSGTGWGETQYF
TRBV28	CASWGQAVNEKLFF
TRBV5-1	CASSPRTATDTQYF
TRBV28	CASSLFRGGRVGNEQFF
TRBV4-1	CASSQKQGFGGDTQYF
TRBV28	CASSFLTRATNEKLFF
TRBV27	CASSAGTGGRYGYTF
TRBV11-3	CASSREGQVKLSYEQYF
TRBV14	CASSHQGIGTSLLTGEQFF
TRBV6-5	CASSEYRGGYTF
TRBV7-2	CASSLGTGSFYEQYF
TRBV2	CASGRDIAVSDYTF
TRBV11-2	CAQGAGSTDTQYF
TRBV6-6	CASSRQGYGYTF
TRBV7-8	CASSSGQLPYEQYF
TRBV28	CASSPGQTYEQYF
TRBV7-2	CASSLDRATNEKLFF
TRBV19	CAGVFGTASNQPQHF
TRBV5-5	CASSPQVNTEAFF
TRBV18	CASSPPPGRKETQYF
TRBV2	CASRSMSGTSNQPQHF
TRBV27	CASSSDSKDFYGYTF
TRBV4-2	CASSQDSGGRGYGYTF
TRBV18	CASSRGRAAYEQYF
TRBV27	CASRGLSSGANVLTF
TRBV7-2	CASSLRLDSGANVLTF
TRBV19	CASSISGTTSYEQYF
TRBV4-1	CASSPQRGYNEQFF
TRBV27	CASSLRGGSTDTQYF
TRBV11-3	CASSLEPSRGKQPQHF
TRBV13	CASSLDRGGTPVEQYF
TRBV2	CARQVGVNTEAFF
TRBV2	CASKILYEQYF
TRBV6-5	CASSRRGETQYF
TRBV5-4	CASSFLGGAETQYF
TRBV4-2	CASSQETREAFF
TRBV19	CASSPLFNTGQYF
TRBV5-8	CASSQGQVLYQETQYF
TRBV7-6	CASSNRGTGELFF
TRBV2	CASNPRPAEANEKLFF